This T cell receptor (beta chain) stems from a study of blood T cell repertoires in COVID-19. Overall study: The origin of the acute and convalescent COVID-19 samples was the United States, Italy and Spain. PBMCs, B-cell-depleted T cells, or T cells were the source of the cDNA or gDNA that made up the material.

In the authors' workflow: Amplification of reference gene primers was used by the study to estimate nucleated cell counts. Libraries were prepared by immunoSEQ multiplex PCR; TCRdb keeps only in-frame clonotypes and omits some of them. That table gives V, J and clone size, and the DNA gave D and trimming. The sample includes roughly 79,000 clones, roughly nine tenths of them seen just once. CDR1 is LNHDA and CDR2 is SQIVND in the germline V gene (reference sequence). V lost 7 bases to trimming and J lost 5 bases; unmatched junction nucleotides: 8. The CDR3 contains 15 residues. The chain links TRBV19 to TRBJ2-1; 10 bases are shared with TRBD2. Sample: peripheral blood. This TCR came from a woman over 75 with active or convalescent COVID-19. CDR3 sequence (DNA): TGTGCCAGTAAGAAGCGGGGGGGCAGGGACAATGAGCAGTTCTTC. This gives the protein CASKKRGGRDNEQFF.